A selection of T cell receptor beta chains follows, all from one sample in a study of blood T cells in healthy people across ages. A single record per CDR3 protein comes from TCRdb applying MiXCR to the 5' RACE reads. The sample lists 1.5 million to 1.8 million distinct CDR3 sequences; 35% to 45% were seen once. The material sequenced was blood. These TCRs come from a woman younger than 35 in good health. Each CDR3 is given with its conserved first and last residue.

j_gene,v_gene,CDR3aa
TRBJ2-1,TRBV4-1,CASSRLGASYNEQFF
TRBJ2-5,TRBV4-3,CASSQFREGSGKTQYF
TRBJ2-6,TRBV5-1,CASSPYAGSGANVLTF
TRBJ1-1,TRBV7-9,CASSLLPGGSTEAFF
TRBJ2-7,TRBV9,CTSSVTFYEQYF
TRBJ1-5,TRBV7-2,CASTEGPDQPQHF
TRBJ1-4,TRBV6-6,CASSLHRGSRNEKLFF
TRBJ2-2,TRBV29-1,CSVESQVAGDTGELFF
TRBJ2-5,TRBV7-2,CASSSDVPAQYF
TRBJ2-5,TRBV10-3,CAIDSGGRVQETQYF
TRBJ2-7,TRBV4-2,CASSRDINGPDEQYF
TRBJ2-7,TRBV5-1,CASSPGDRGDYEQYF
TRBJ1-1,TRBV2,CASRFEQDTTNTEAFF
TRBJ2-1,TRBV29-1,CSVEGGARNLNEQFF
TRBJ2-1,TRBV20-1,CSARPVGRGEQFF
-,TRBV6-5,CASSYLVEETQYF
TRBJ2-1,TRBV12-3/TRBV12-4,CASSRRDRRSGEQFF
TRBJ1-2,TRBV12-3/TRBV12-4,CASSLPGSDYGYTF
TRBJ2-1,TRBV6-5,CATRWGPYNEQFF
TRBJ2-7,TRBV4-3,CASSRARGGYEQYF
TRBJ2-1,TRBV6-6,CATEDGTSSYNEQFF
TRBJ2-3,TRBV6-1,CASSEVAGATDTQYF
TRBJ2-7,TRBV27,CASSLSLEVSYNEQYF
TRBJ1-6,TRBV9,CASGSSQDRESPLHF
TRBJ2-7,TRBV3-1,CASSPLPQGLSEQYF
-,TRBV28,CASRTQGGPPETQYF
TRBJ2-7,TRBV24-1,CATSDPLAGAYEQYF
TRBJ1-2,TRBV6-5,CASHREANYGYTF
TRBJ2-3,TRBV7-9,CASSPPRQGWTDTQYF
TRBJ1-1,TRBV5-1,CASSLGTSRTEAFF
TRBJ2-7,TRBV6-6,CASTAPSPYEQYF
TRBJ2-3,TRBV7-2,CASTLRLAATDTQYF
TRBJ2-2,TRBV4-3,CASSSRGLGELFF
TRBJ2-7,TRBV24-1,CATSEGGEGSDEQYF
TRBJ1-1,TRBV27,CASSLLQGKETEAFF
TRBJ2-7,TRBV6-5,CASSSPLAYEQYF
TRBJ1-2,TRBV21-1,CASSKVQTGVSRYTF